The T cell receptor beta chain described here comes from a study of cytomegalovirus exposure and HLA in healthy donors. Study as a whole: The same platform was used for the 100 to 150 validation repertoires and the roughly 600 first-cohort repertoires, a later analysis reported. General study findings and limits: The study put around 180 TCR beta chains on its list as cytomegalovirus-associated.

Germline V gives CDR1 GTSNPN, CDR2 SVGIG (reference sequence). The CDR3 is 14 residues long. V lost 4 bases and J lost 2, with 12 bases in between. Separate from the approximately 670-subject first cohort was the 120-subject validation cohort, to which the donors belonged. Comment on this clone: The antigen is undetermined.

This table comes from immunoSEQ multiplex PCR, and its TCRdb copy is limited to in-frame clones, with some not included. The sample lists about 220,000 clones, around four fifths seen once, with about 14% in the top ten. V usage is TRBV30 and J usage is TRBJ2-1, with D perhaps TRBD1 or TRBD2 (5 bases each). This TCR was recovered from a woman aged 25 to 39 in good health and CMV-seropositive. The source material was PBMCs. The CDR3 region is CAWNRDGAYNEQFF. CDR3 bases: TGTGCCTGGAACCGGGACGGAGCCTACAATGAGCAGTTCTTC.